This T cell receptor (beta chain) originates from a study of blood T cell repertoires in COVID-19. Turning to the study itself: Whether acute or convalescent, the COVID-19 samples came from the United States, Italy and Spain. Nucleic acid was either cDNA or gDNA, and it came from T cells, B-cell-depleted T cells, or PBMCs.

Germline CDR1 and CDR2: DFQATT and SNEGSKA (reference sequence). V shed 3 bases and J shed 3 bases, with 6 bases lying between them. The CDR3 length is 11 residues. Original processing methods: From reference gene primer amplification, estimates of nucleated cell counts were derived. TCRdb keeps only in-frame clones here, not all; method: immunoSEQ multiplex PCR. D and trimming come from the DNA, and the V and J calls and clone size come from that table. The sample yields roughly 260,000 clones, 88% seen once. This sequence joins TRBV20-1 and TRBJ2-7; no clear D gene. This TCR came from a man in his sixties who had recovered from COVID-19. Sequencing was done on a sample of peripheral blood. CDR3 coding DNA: TGCAGTGCTAGGAGTGTCTACGAGCAGTACTTC. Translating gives CSARSVYEQYF.